Below, 32 T cell receptor beta chains from the same sample are listed, as sequenced in a study of OX40 agonist ivuxolimab in advanced cancers. The protocol used for the library was the immunoSEQ multiplex PCR assay. TCRdb stores this immuneACCESS table with in-frame sequences only. Part of the clones is absent; in the studies checked, under half of the shortfall reflects unresolved V genes, and no reason is known for the rest. A total of under 100,000 clones appear in this sample, approximately 85% of them only once. The ten largest clones capture 5% to 6.5% of the sample. The source was CD4+ or CD8+ T cells sorted from blood, collected in a trial of the OX40 agonist ivuxolimab. These receptors were obtained from an adult with an advanced solid tumor such as melanoma, head and neck, liver or kidney cancer.

The rearrangement joins TRBV18 to TRBJ2-5; 9 nucleotides align to TRBD1. V lost 2 bases to trimming and J lost 5 bases; unmatched junction nucleotides: 3. Germline V gene sequence: CDR1 KGHSH, CDR2 LQKENI. This CDR3 spans 14 amino acids. CDR3 protein: CASSPGTGRETQYF. Written as DNA, the CDR3 is TGTGCCAGCTCACCAGGGACAGGGCGGGAGACCCAGTACTTC.

The rearrangement joins TRBV6-5 to TRBJ1-6; D not resolved. Deletions cut 6 bases from V and 6 bases from J, with 9 bases between. CDR1 is MNHEY, CDR2 SVGAGI, per germline. This CDR3 region has 13 residues. The CDR3 spells CASRWAANSPLHF. The CDR3 coding sequence is TGTGCCAGCAGATGGGCTGCTAATTCACCCCTCCACTTT.

The chain recombines TRBV5-1 with TRBJ2-5; D is unresolved. The V gene's germline CDR1 is SGHRS and CDR2 YFSETQ. Trimming took 2 bases from V and 5 from J, leaving 7 bases between them. CDR3 length: 12 amino acids. The CDR3 sequence is CASSLGLETQYF. The CDR3 DNA is TGCGCCAGCAGCTTAGGTTTGGAGACCCAGTACTTC.

J is TRBJ2-1 and V is TRBV18, with 9 bases that match TRBD2. This CDR3 contains 14 residues. Germline trimming cut 7 bases from V and 3 bases from J; bases unmatched to any gene: 4. CDR1 and CDR2 (germline): KGHSH, LQKENI. This chain's CDR3 is CASYRREGYNEQFF. CDR3 in DNA: TGTGCCAGCTACAGGCGGGAGGGCTACAATGAGCAGTTCTTC.

V gene TRBV9 combines with J gene TRBJ1-4; 10 nucleotides line up with TRBD1. Germline V gene sequence: CDR1 SGDLS, CDR2 YYNGEE. V lost 5 bases, J lost 0 bases, and 13 bases stayed unmatched. The CDR3 has 19 residues. CDR3 in DNA: TGTGCCAGCAGTCCTACTATAATGACAGGGGGCACAACTAATGAAAAACTGTTTTTT. Translating it yields CASSPTIMTGGTTNEKLFF.

The chain uses TRBV6-6 and TRBJ1-2; possible D gene TRBD1, 5 bases. Germline lookup yields CDR1 MNHNY and CDR2 SVGAGI (reference sequence). V was clipped by 2 bases and J by 0 bases, with 13 bases between them. This CDR3 has 16 amino acids. The CDR3 nucleotides read TGTGCCAGCAGTTACCTCCTCTGGGGCCCTAACTATGGCTACACCTTC. It translates to CASSYLLWGPNYGYTF.

The CDR3 loop reads CASISPGGSREQFF. Here the CDR3 DNA reads TGTGCCAGCATCTCCCCGGGGGGGTCGCGGGAGCAGTTCTTC. V is TRBV7-8 and J is TRBJ2-1; 8 nucleotides line up with TRBD2. Germline trimming cut 7 bases from V and 10 bases from J; bases unmatched to any gene: 12. This CDR3 is built from 14 residues. Germline CDR1 and CDR2: SGHVS and FQNEAQ.

CDR3 protein: CASSPTTGGNYGYTF. DNA for the CDR3: TGTGCCAGTAGTCCGACGACAGGGGGAAACTATGGCTACACCTTC. This chain uses TRBV19 with TRBJ1-2, with 9 bases lining up with TRBD1. Trimming took 5 bases from V and 2 from J; bases not matched to a gene: 6. Per germline, CDR1 LNHDA and CDR2 SQIVND (reference sequence). The CDR3 runs to 15 residues.

V gene TRBV27 combines with J gene TRBJ2-7, with 7 bases fitting TRBD2. The V gene's germline CDR1 is MNHEY and CDR2 SMNVEV (reference sequence). V shed 1 base and J 6 bases; nucleotides not matched to a gene: 3. The CDR3 runs to 13 residues. This chain's CDR3 is CASSLWGGLEQYF. As DNA, the CDR3 is TGTGCCAGCAGTTTATGGGGGGGTCTCGAGCAGTACTTC.

The chain joins TRBV5-5 to TRBJ1-1; possible D gene TRBD1, 5 bases. Looked up from germline, CDR1 is SGHKS and CDR2 is YYEKEE (reference sequence). Trimming removed 0 bases at V and 2 bases at J, with 8 bases between. The CDR3 runs 14 residues. Here the CDR3 DNA reads TGTGCCAGCAGCTTGGACCAGGGTAACACTGAAGCTTTCTTT. Protein: CASSLDQGNTEAFF. The full variable domain, completed using reference TRBV5-5 and TRBJ1-1, is DAGVTQSPTHLIKTRGQQVTLRCSPISGHKSVSWYQQVLGQGPQFIFQYYEKEERGRGNFPDRFSARQFPNYSSELNVNALLLGDSALYLCASSLDQGNTEAFFGQGTRLTVV.

V and J are TRBV2 and TRBJ1-1, with 8 nucleotides matching TRBD1. The CDR3 totals 14 residues. V shed 6 bases, J shed 7 bases, and the junction held 10 bases outside the gene matches. Germline values: CDR1 SNHLY, CDR2 FYNNEI. CDR3 loop: CASSDVDRGGEAFF. As DNA, the CDR3 is TGTGCCAGCAGCGACGTAGACAGGGGAGGTGAAGCTTTCTTT.

The V and J genes are TRBV19 and TRBJ1-2; tentatively, D is TRBD1 (5 bases). The CDR3 runs 15 residues. V was shortened by 6 bases and J by 2 bases, with 16 bases between the two germline ends. The germline gives CDR1 LNHDA, CDR2 SQIVND (reference sequence). The CDR3 reads CASSTSRRQNYGYTF. CDR3 DNA: TGTGCCAGTAGCACCTCTCGGCGACAGAACTATGGCTACACCTTC.

The rearrangement uses TRBV6-1 and TRBJ2-1; D gene uncertain. The germline CDR1 and CDR2 sequences are MNHNS and SASEGT. This CDR3 is 13 amino acids long. V shed 6 bases and J shed 9 bases, with 15 bases lying between them. CDR3 in amino acids: CASRPRGWTEQFF. The CDR3 region has the DNA TGTGCCAGCAGGCCCCGTGGCTGGACTGAGCAGTTCTTC.

The chain carries TRBV5-6 and TRBJ1-5; TRBD1 might be the D (6 bases). The V gene's germline CDR1 is SGHDT and CDR2 YYEEEE. Trimming removed 4 bases at V and 3 bases at J, with 8 bases between. The CDR3 extends over 13 amino acids. The CDR3 spells CASSQGTNQPQHF. The CDR3 region has the DNA TGTGCCAGCAGCCAGGGGACCAATCAGCCCCAGCATTTT.

This clone was recorded a few times. CDR3 nucleotides: TGCAGCGTTGAAGATCGAAAGTACTACAATGAGCAGTTCTTC. Protein product: CSVEDRKYYNEQFF. The chain uses TRBV29-1 and TRBJ2-1; the D is unclear. Germline V gene lookup returns CDR1 SQVTM and CDR2 ANQGSEA. Trimming stripped 0 bases from V and 3 bases from J, with 9 bases between. This CDR3 has 14 residues.

V is TRBV19 and J is TRBJ2-7, with D possibly matching TRBD2 (6 bases). Germline V lookup: CDR1 LNHDA, CDR2 SQIVND (reference sequence). There are 13 residues in the CDR3. The V and J ends lost 8 bases and 3 bases respectively, with 14 bases between them. The CDR3 bases are TGTGCCAGTGGGACGGGGGTCCTCTACGAGCAGTACTTC. Encoded protein: CASGTGVLYEQYF.

In this sample, this clone turned up once. The chain has TRBV5-1 and TRBJ2-7; 9 bases line up with TRBD2. This CDR3 region has 15 residues. Germline assignment: CDR1 SGHRS and CDR2 YFSETQ. V lost 2 bases to trimming and J lost 7 bases; unmatched junction nucleotides: 10. The DNA for the CDR3 is TGCGCCAGCAGCTTAGAAGGCGGGGGGGCAGGTGAGCAGTACTTC. Protein sequence: CASSLEGGGAGEQYF.

This clone was observed a few times. V and J are TRBV5-1 and TRBJ2-5, with a weak D call TRBD1 (6 bases). The CDR3 has 13 amino acids. Trimming removed 2 bases at V and 4 bases at J, with 9 bases between. From germline, CDR1 is SGHRS and CDR2 YFSETQ. The CDR3 spells CASSFRGGETQYF. The CDR3 coding sequence is TGCGCCAGCAGCTTCAGGGGCGGAGAGACCCAGTACTTC.

V is TRBV30 and J is TRBJ1-5; TRBD1 might be the D (5 bases). Trimming stripped 3 bases from V and 7 bases from J, with 22 bases between. CDR1 and CDR2 (germline): GTSNPN, SVGIG (reference sequence). The CDR3 has 16 residues. CDR3 sequence (DNA): TGTGCCTGGAGCCCCCCCGGACACACGATGAGGCAGCCCCAGCATTTT. Its protein product is CAWSPPGHTMRQPQHF.

The CDR3 DNA sequence: TGTGCCAGCAGCTTATTATCCGGGACAGGGGGAGAGAATGAGCAGTTCTTC. Protein: CASSLLSGTGGENEQFF. The J gene is TRBJ2-1, the V gene TRBV7-2; 11 bases match TRBD1. Germline trimming cut 2 bases from V and 7 bases from J; bases unmatched to any gene: 10. The CDR3 loop spans 17 amino acids. Looked up from germline, CDR1 is SGHTA and CDR2 is FQGNSA.

The rearrangement uses TRBV27 and TRBJ1-1, with D maybe TRBD1 (6 bases). The CDR3 is 19 amino acids. Germline CDR1 reads MNHEY; CDR2 reads SMNVEV (reference sequence). The germline V and J ends were trimmed by 1 base and 0 bases, with 21 bases remaining between them. The CDR3 bases are TGTGCCAGCAGTTTATTGCCCCTCGCAACGACAGGACTGAACACTGAAGCTTTCTTT. Translating it yields CASSLLPLATTGLNTEAFF.

This clone was counted between two and nine times. The V and J genes are TRBV2 and TRBJ2-1; possible D gene TRBD2, 5 bases. The germline V gene has CDR1 SNHLY and CDR2 FYNNEI. With 7 bases removed from V and 8 bases from J, the gap between germline ends came to 15 bases. The CDR3 runs to 13 residues. Written as DNA, the CDR3 is TGTGCCAGCACCTTACTAGAAGGGTATGAGCAGTTCTTC. Translation: CASTLLEGYEQFF.

The V and J genes are TRBV19 and TRBJ1-2, with 7 positions matching TRBD1. Trimming at V came to 8 bases and at J to 4 bases, leaving 7 bases not matched to a gene. The CDR3 totals 13 residues. Looked up from germline, CDR1 is LNHDA and CDR2 is SQIVND (reference sequence). The CDR3 region is CASDRQGGYGYTF. The CDR3, as DNA: TGTGCCAGTGACCGACAGGGAGGCTATGGCTACACCTTC.

The chain employs TRBV9 and TRBJ2-2, with TRBD2 matching 9 bases. The CDR3 spans 16 residues. The germline V gene has CDR1 SGDLS and CDR2 YYNGEE. V lost 4 bases to trimming and J lost 4 bases; unmatched junction nucleotides: 8. The CDR3 protein is CASSPRGTSTTGELFF. CDR3 DNA sequence: TGTGCCAGCAGCCCACGGGGGACTAGCACCACCGGGGAGCTGTTTTTT.

V is TRBV19 and J is TRBJ2-2; D is unclear. The V end was cut by 5 bases, the J end by 5 bases, with 15 bases between. Germline CDR1 and CDR2: LNHDA and SQIVND (reference sequence). The CDR3 is 15 residues long. The CDR3 sequence: CASSASPRGTGELFF. CDR3 sequence (DNA): TGTGCCAGTAGTGCGTCACCCCGTGGGACCGGGGAGCTGTTTTTT.

This chain links TRBV11-3 with TRBJ1-1; no clear D. In germline, CDR1 is SGHNT, CDR2 YENEEA. V lost 5 bases and J lost 0, with 13 bases in between. This CDR3 spans 15 amino acids. The CDR3 region is CASSPSAGLNTEAFF. CDR3 sequence (DNA): TGTGCCAGCAGCCCATCCGCTGGGTTGAACACTGAAGCTTTCTTT. The full variable domain, completed using reference TRBV11-3 and TRBJ1-1, is EAGVVQSPRYKIIEKKQPVAFWCNPISGHNTLYWYLQNLGQGPELLIRYENEEAVDDSQLPKDRFSAERLKGVDSTLKIQPAELGDSAVYLCASSPSAGLNTEAFFGQGTRLTVV.

The chain employs TRBV18 and TRBJ1-1; D is undetermined. CDR1 and CDR2 from the germline V gene are KGHSH and LQKENI. This CDR3 spans 12 amino acids. V was cut by 3 bases and J by 11 bases, with 13 bases left in between. The CDR3 DNA sequence: TGTGCCAGCTCACCGCCCGCCCCCGCCGCTTTCTTT. This encodes CASSPPAPAAFF.

The chain links TRBV7-2 to TRBJ2-7; TRBD2 agrees at 8 bases. The CDR3 loop spans 16 amino acids. Germline loops: CDR1 SGHTA, CDR2 FQGNSA. The J segment lost 2 bases and the V segment lost 3 bases, leaving 9 bases of the junction unmatched. CDR3 residues: CASSFLTGRGTYEQYF. In DNA, the CDR3 is TGTGCCAGCAGCTTCTTAACCGGGAGGGGGACCTACGAGCAGTACTTC.

This clone came up once. The CDR3 region has the DNA TGCGCCAGCAGCTTGGACAGGGGGCCGGTCGAGCAGTACTTC. It translates to CASSLDRGPVEQYF. The chain uses TRBV5-1 and TRBJ2-7; 9 nucleotides match TRBD1. The trim removed 0 bases at V and 6 bases at J, leaving 4 bases unmatched. Germline V gene lookup returns CDR1 SGHRS and CDR2 YFSETQ. The CDR3 covers 14 residues.

This sequence joins TRBV6-6 and TRBJ2-7, with D unresolved. This CDR3 spans 14 amino acids. The V and J ends lost 2 bases and 1 base respectively, with 9 bases between them. From germline, CDR1 is MNHNY and CDR2 SVGAGI (reference sequence). The CDR3 loop is CASSYPQLSYEQYF. In DNA, the CDR3 is TGTGCCAGCAGTTACCCACAGCTATCCTACGAGCAGTACTTC.

V is TRBV28 and J is TRBJ1-5, with 10 bases matching TRBD1. Germline V gene lookup returns CDR1 MDHEN and CDR2 SYDVKM. This CDR3 contains 14 residues. V lost 2 bases and J lost 7; bases outside the gene matches: 2. CDR3 loop: CASSLGQGVQPQHF. In nucleotides, the CDR3 is TGTGCCAGCAGTTTAGGACAGGGGGTCCAGCCCCAGCATTTT.

The V gene is TRBV12-5, the J gene TRBJ2-4; D may be TRBD2 (5 bases). From germline, CDR1 is LGHNT and CDR2 FRNRAP. Between the trimmed V and J ends, which lost 6 bases and 0 bases, there was a span of 12 bases. This CDR3 spans 15 amino acids. CDR3 residues: CASGPPGLAKNIQYF. CDR3 DNA sequence: TGTGCTAGTGGCCCACCCGGACTAGCCAAAAACATTCAGTACTTC.